This record looks at one T cell receptor (beta chain) sequence and its context. Its binding antigen is unknown. The sample holds no much larger clone one base away, and base qualities are not on file. The sample is drawn from a study of T cells after yellow fever vaccination (dated 2019 in TCRdb). Background for the entire study: The SMART-Seq v4 Ultra Low Input RNA kit was used to prepare libraries from fractions with low cell numbers. To follow T-cell clones before and after primary and booster YFV17D yellow fever vaccination, bulk TCR alpha and beta repertoires were sequenced over time. Two healthy male donors made up the cohort, one aged 18 to 30 years and the other aged 30 to 39 years. Blood samples were taken at several timepoints before and after primary and secondary immunization, and bulk PBMC replicates and cell subsets were isolated. On the study overall, not on this receptor specifically: After the booster, most clones that had expanded after primary vaccination were detected again (approximately 97% of CD4 and under 90% of CD8), suggesting broad maintenance of memory. Compared with the primary T-cell response, the secondary T-cell response was faster but weaker, reaching its peak on day 5 rather than on day 15. Computational filtering was required because FACS-sorted repertoires could contain abundant contaminating clonotypes from the bulk population. A small share of clonotypes was detected in both CD4 and CD8 compartments, with the overlap likely arising from convergent recombination. The study included only a couple of donors, which limits how far the findings can be generalized.

The CDR3 sequence holds 13 residues, the cysteine and phenylalanine included. Of all the DNA, just the CDR3 is kept, 39 bases in frame from base 1. CDR1 is given as SGHRS and CDR2 as YFSETQ, both from the germline V gene. V is shortened by 4 bases, J by 10 bases, and the region joining them spans 15 bases. Interpreted using the paper, the treatment or condition label stands for: live attenuated yellow fever vaccine strain. At each blood-draw timepoint, two biological replicates of bulk PBMCs were obtained. A standard Ficoll-Paque protocol was used to isolate PBMCs from peripheral blood. TriZol was used to extract RNA from bulk PBMCs, CD4 and CD8 fractions, and dextramer-positive and dextramer-negative fractions. TCR cDNA was synthesized by 5'RACE template switching, through which a universal primer site and unique molecular identifiers were introduced. Priming of cDNA synthesis was performed from both the TCR alpha and TCR beta constant segments. Library amplification used two PCR steps, and the second PCR step added sample barcodes and sequencing adapters. Sequencing of libraries was performed on Illumina HiSeq 2500 (2x100 bp) or NovaSeq (2x150 bp). Processing in the source paper ran as follows. Reads were demultiplexed and collapsed into UMI consensus sequences with MIGEC, and V(D)J alignment was performed with MiXCR. Using edgeR on replicate PBMC samples, clonotypes were called vaccine-responding if FDR was below 0.01 and the log2 fold change was above 5 up to day 15. Each bulk clonotype was labeled CD4 or CD8 based on which sequenced repertoire, CD4 or CD8, contained the clonotype at higher abundance. TCRdb redid the processing of the public reads, applying fastp at Q25 and MiXCR, and retained in-frame beta chains. Each record represents a unique CDR3 protein, reported with the most common genes and DNA among its rows. The V and J calls come from TCRdb's annotation, not from the publication. The sample records about 360,000 distinct CDR3 sequences, about 6% of which are singletons. The ten largest clonotypes hold about 15% of the sample.

The TCR originated in a man aged 30 to 45 who received the YFV17D yellow fever vaccine. Sample: PBMCs, taken 5 days after the yellow fever booster vaccination. Rearrangement joined TRBV5-1 to TRBJ2-1, with the D gene uncertain. The CDR3 protein is CASSPDGLREQFF. The DNA sequence is TGCGCCAGCAGCCCTGACGGCCTTCGCGAGCAGTTCTTC.